This TCR beta chain stems from a study of blood T cell repertoires in COVID-19. The CDR3 sequence is 14 residues long. From germline, CDR1 is ENHRY and CDR2 SYGVKD. Trimming cost V 9 bases and J 8 bases, with 22 bases left between them. The method was immunoSEQ multiplex PCR; TCRdb's version includes in-frame clones alone and lacks a portion of them. Of 250,000 to 350,000 clones in the sample, 85% to 90% were seen once. The TCR originated in a woman aged 50 to 60 with COVID-19, enrolled during active disease. The chain joins TRBV10-3 to TRBJ1-2; D not certain. Sequencing input: peripheral blood. CDR3 amino acids: CAIWAGGFVRGYTF. CDR3 DNA: TGTGCCATATGGGCGGGCGGGTTCGTTCGGGGCTACACCTTC.